This T cell receptor (beta chain) appears in the sequencing data of a study of shared clonotypes between healthy human individuals. The overall study: Three plates were used per donor for CD4 naive, three for CD4 memory, two for CD8 naive and one for CD8 memory.

CDR1 and CDR2 (germline): MGHRA, YSYEKL. The CDR3 loop spans 16 amino acids. Trimming stripped 4 bases from V and 1 base from J, with 13 bases between. The authors loaded 150 to 250 ng DNA, 30,000 to 35,000 T cell genomes, into sorted-subset replicate PCRs. Measured with immunoSEQ multiplex PCR; TCRdb has only the in-frame clones, and not every one. The sample shows some 1,900,000 clones, approximately 95% of them seen only once. Terminally differentiated effector memory CD45RA+ cells were excluded from the naive CD8 cells, which were CD45RO-negative and positively selected for CCR7. The material sequenced was naive CD8+ T cells sorted from blood. This clonotype originated in a young man in good health. V usage is TRBV4-1 and J usage is TRBJ2-2, with D perhaps TRBD1 or TRBD2 (6 bases each). CDR3 in amino acids: CASSLSGAGNTGELFF. The CDR3 DNA follows: TGCGCCAGCAGCCTCTCGGGGGCGGGGAACACCGGGGAGCTGTTTTTT.